Detailed here is one T cell receptor (beta chain). This sample was included in a study of shared clonotypes between healthy human individuals. Germline V gives CDR1 SGHKS, CDR2 YYEKEE (reference sequence). Deletions cut 0 bases from V and 8 bases from J, with 18 bases between. This CDR3 is 16 amino acids long. Only in-frame clones appear in the TCRdb table, and some are missing; sequencing was by immunoSEQ multiplex PCR. The repertoire has fewer than 400,000 clones, approximately 79% of them found once; the top ten carry 10%. This sequence joins TRBV5-5 and TRBJ2-1, with TRBD1 as a possible D gene (6 bases). The TCR originated in a young man in good health. The sample consisted of memory CD4+ T cells sorted from blood. The subset: CD45RA-negative fraction. CDR3 residues: CASSLGTMGQWDEQFF. The CDR3 nucleotides read TGTGCCAGCAGCTTGGGGACAATGGGACAATGGGATGAGCAGTTCTTC.